This T cell receptor beta chain was recorded in a study of CD8 T cells in Susac syndrome. Study-wide background: Clinical remission applied to about 8 sequenced Susac syndrome patients, and roughly six had active disease. Patients with Susac syndrome, at blood draw, were therapy-naive, on corticosteroids, or on intravenous immunoglobulin alone.

General observations from the study: In Susac syndrome, CD8+ expansion was highest in TEMRA and active disease. Susac-specific public clones found in total CD8+ repertoires numbered 15 to 20, and those in CD8+ TEMRA repertoires numbered about five.

In the case of this clonotype: Its antigen is undetermined.

Per germline, CDR1 SGHDT and CDR2 YYEEEE. The CDR3 runs to 12 residues. V lost 3 bases and J lost 6, with 7 bases in between. RNA in amounts of about 0.5 to 1 ug was reverse transcribed with random hexamers. A single record per CDR3 protein comes from TCRdb applying MiXCR to the immunoSEQ multiplex PCR reads. Here the sample spans roughly 100,000 distinct CDR3 sequences, around 94% being singletons. Sequenced sample: CD8+ T cells from PBMCs. The TCR comes from a human donor with Susac syndrome. The genes are TRBV5-6 and TRBJ2-4, with unresolved D. CDR3 sequence (DNA): TGTGCCAGCAGCTCGACTGGAAACATTCAGTACTTC. Its protein is CASSSTGNIQYF.